One and the same sample provided the 19 T cell receptor beta chains below, sequenced in a study of type 1 regulatory T cells. No antigen is known for these receptors. TCRdb analysed the reads with MiXCR anew, one entry per CDR3 protein. The table shows 60,000 to 70,000 distinct CDR3 sequences, with roughly half occurring only once. The sequenced sample consisted of cultured non-Tr1 T cells, either the whole culture or a sorted T cell fraction (not recorded which). These receptors originate from a human donor in good health.

The chain recombines TRBV12-5 with TRBJ2-3; 8 bases are a match to TRBD2. The CDR3 runs to 13 residues. V gave up 6 bases and J gave up 1 base; unmatched junction bases: 0. The germline CDR1 and CDR2 sequences are LGHNT and FRNRAP. The CDR3 region has the DNA TGTGCTAGTGGACTAGCGGGCACAGATACGCAGTATTTT. Amino acid sequence: CASGLAGTDTQYF.

The rearrangement uses TRBV12-3 or TRBV12-4 and TRBJ1-1; D is undetermined. The CDR3 extends over 14 amino acids. The ends were cut back, 7 bases at V and 4 bases at J, with 16 bases in the middle. The CDR3 DNA reads TGTGCCAGCACTTTCCCCCCCGGTGGCACTGAAGCTTTCTTT. Protein: CASTFPPGGTEAFF.

V is TRBV2 and J is TRBJ2-3, with 13 bases that match TRBD2. The junction had 9 bases not matched to a gene; V was cut back by 6 bases and J by 6 bases. CDR3 length: 16 residues. CDR1 and CDR2 from the germline V gene are SNHLY and FYNNEI. CDR3 coding DNA: TGTGCCAGCAGACCACTAGCGGGGGGGCAATCGGATACGCAGTATTTT. Its translation: CASRPLAGGQSDTQYF. Looking up the rest from reference TRBV2 and TRBJ2-3 gives the full variable domain: EPEVTQTPSHQVTQMGQEVILRCVPISNHLYFYWYRQILGQKVEFLVSFYNNEISEKSEIFDDQFSVERPDGSNFTLKIRSTKLEDSAMYFCASRPLAGGQSDTQYFGPGTRLTVL.

The rearrangement uses TRBV7-8 and TRBJ2-2; the D gene is possibly TRBD1 (6 bases). CDR3 length: 15 residues. Deletions cut 3 bases from V and 1 base from J, with 9 bases between. The germline V gene encodes CDR1 SGHVS and CDR2 FQNEAQ. The CDR3 region has the DNA TGTGCCAGCAGCTTGTCGGGACAGAACACCGGGGAGCTGTTTTTT. Translation gives CASSLSGQNTGELFF.

The V gene is TRBV5-5, the J gene TRBJ1-1; D is ambiguous. CDR1 is SGHKS, CDR2 YYEKEE, per germline (reference sequence). The CDR3 is 17 residues long. The ends were cut back, 6 bases at V and 0 bases at J, with 21 bases in the middle. The CDR3 coding sequence is TGTGCCAGCAACCATCGGACGGACCTTTACATGAACACTGAAGCTTTCTTT. Amino acid sequence: CASNHRTDLYMNTEAFF. Together with reference TRBV5-5 and TRBJ1-1, the CDR3 gives the full variable domain: DAGVTQSPTHLIKTRGQQVTLRCSPISGHKSVSWYQQVLGQGPQFIFQYYEKEERGRGNFPDRFSARQFPNYSSELNVNALLLGDSALYLCASNHRTDLYMNTEAFFGQGTRLTVV.

The chain has TRBV19 and TRBJ1-1; 9 nucleotides agree with TRBD1. With V trimmed by 4 bases and J by 5 bases, 5 bases remained unmatched. CDR3 size: 14 residues. The germline V gene has CDR1 LNHDA and CDR2 SQIVND (reference sequence). CDR3 region: CASSRRQGGTEAFF. For the CDR3, the DNA is TGTGCCAGTAGTAGGCGACAGGGGGGGACTGAAGCTTTCTTT.

This clonotype was observed at least ten times. The genes are TRBV12-3 or TRBV12-4 and TRBJ2-2, with D possibly called TRBD1 or TRBD2 (6 bases each). The V end lost 6 bases, the J end lost 5 bases, and 16 bases lay between the germline ends. There are 15 residues in the CDR3. The CDR3 here is CASRDDWGATGELFF. The DNA of the CDR3 is TGTGCCAGCAGGGACGACTGGGGGGCAACCGGGGAGCTGTTTTTT.

This clonotype was seen a handful of times. This sequence joins TRBV29-1 and TRBJ1-1; no definite D call. The CDR3 has 12 residues. V lost 3 bases to trimming and J lost 1 base, with 6 bases between them. Germline lookup yields CDR1 SQVTM and CDR2 ANQGSEA. The CDR3 is CSVDARNTEAFF. The CDR3 DNA is TGCAGCGTTGACGCCAGGAACACTGAAGCTTTCTTT.

This clonotype was found many times. The rearrangement uses TRBV29-1 and TRBJ2-1; perhaps TRBD2 as D (7 bases). The CDR3 totals 13 residues. Germline values: CDR1 SQVTM, CDR2 ANQGSEA. Trimming pared 5 bases from V and 7 bases from J, leaving 15 bases between. The CDR3 protein is CSVRGAWGNEQFF. Written as DNA, the CDR3 is TGCAGCGTTCGGGGGGCATGGGGGAATGAGCAGTTCTTC.

V is TRBV5-1 and J is TRBJ1-1, with TRBD1 matching over 8 bases. V dropped 0 bases and J dropped 1; count of bases not matched to a gene: 2. There are 15 residues in the CDR3. Germline loops: CDR1 SGHRS, CDR2 YFSETQ. In nucleotides, the CDR3 is TGCGCCAGCAGCTTGGGGACAGGGACGAACACTGAAGCTTTCTTT. Protein product: CASSLGTGTNTEAFF.

The chain is built from TRBV10-3 and TRBJ1-2, with D possibly TRBD1 on 5 matching bases. V gave up 6 bases and J gave up 7 bases, with 12 bases separating them. CDR3 length: 12 amino acids. Germline V gene sequence: CDR1 ENHRY, CDR2 SYGVKD. DNA of the CDR3: TGTGCCATCAGAGACGGGGCGGGTGGCTACACCTTC. Its translation is CAIRDGAGGYTF.

The V and J genes are TRBV5-6 and TRBJ1-3, with D unresolved. The germline CDR1 and CDR2 sequences are SGHDT and YYEEEE. The CDR3 has 14 amino acids. Trimming stripped 4 bases from V and 2 bases from J, with 10 bases between. The CDR3 bases are TGTGCCAGCAGCACTCGGGGTGCTGGAAACACCATATATTTT. Translating gives CASSTRGAGNTIYF.

This clonotype was detected once. This chain links TRBV20-1 with TRBJ1-4; D unresolved. Trimming cost V 5 bases and J 8 bases, with 21 bases left between them. Germline CDR1 reads DFQATT; CDR2 reads SNEGSKA (reference sequence). The CDR3 covers 15 residues. In DNA, the CDR3 is TGCAGTGCTCCACCGGCCGCGGGGAAAGGGGAAAAACTGTTTTTT. Protein product: CSAPPAAGKGEKLFF.

This chain connects TRBV20-1 to TRBJ2-2; TRBD2 matches at 8 bases. The V and J ends lost 3 bases and 0 bases, in that order; junction bases with no gene match: 3. Per the germline V gene, CDR1 is DFQATT and CDR2 is SNEGSKA (reference sequence). This CDR3 comprises 15 residues. The CDR3 reads CSARPGGANTGELFF. The CDR3 bases are TGCAGTGCTAGGCCGGGGGGGGCGAACACCGGGGAGCTGTTTTTT.

The chain combines TRBV3-1 with TRBJ1-2, with 7 bases aligning to TRBD1. The ends lost 2 bases at V and 8 bases at J; junction bases unmatched: 8. This CDR3 spans 14 amino acids. The germline V gene encodes CDR1 LGHDT and CDR2 YNNKEL (reference sequence). The CDR3 loop reads CASSQQGGTLGYTF. The CDR3 region has the DNA TGTGCCAGCAGCCAACAGGGGGGAACACTGGGCTACACCTTC. Looking up the rest from reference TRBV3-1 and TRBJ1-2 gives the full variable domain: DTAVSQTPKYLVTQMGNDKSIKCEQNLGHDTMYWYKQDSKKFLKIMFSYNNKELIINETVPNRFSPKSPDKAHLNLHINSLELGDSAVYFCASSQQGGTLGYTFGSGTRLTVV.

The chain combines TRBV7-8 with TRBJ2-7; 10 bases line up with TRBD1. Trimming removed 6 bases from V and 6 bases from J; junction bases left unmatched: 5. CDR1 is SGHVS and CDR2 is FQNEAQ in the germline V gene. This CDR3 comprises 13 residues. Here the CDR3 DNA reads TGTGCCAGCAGTTTGACAGGGGGCAGCGAGCAGTACTTC. This translates into CASSLTGGSEQYF. Drawing the rest from reference TRBV7-8 and TRBJ2-7, the complete variable domain is GAGVSQSPRYKVAKRGQDVALRCDPISGHVSLFWYQQALGQGPEFLTYFQNEAQLDKSGLPSDRFFAERPEGSVSTLKIQRTQQEDSAVYLCASSLTGGSEQYFGPGTRLTVT.

In its sample, this clonotype was seen a few times. This chain joins TRBV10-1 and TRBJ1-1, with no clear D. The V end lost 7 bases, the J end lost 0 bases, and 9 bases lay between the germline ends. Germline loops: CDR1 WNHNN, CDR2 SYGVQD (reference sequence). This CDR3 is 13 amino acids long. This CDR3 reads CASTENMNTEAFF. CDR3 DNA sequence: TGCGCCAGCACAGAGAACATGAACACTGAAGCTTTCTTT.

There are a few counts of this clonotype. Compared with germline, one end of the junction differs, possibly owing to a read error. This chain links TRBV20-1 with TRBJ2-7, with D perhaps matching TRBD1 (6 bases). CDR1 and CDR2 from the germline V gene are DFQATT and SNEGSKA (reference sequence). The CDR3 spans 13 residues. The CDR3 nucleotides are TGCAGTGCTAAGTACTTACCGGACAGCTCATTAAATTTC. Its protein is CSAKYLPDSSLNF.

This clonotype occurred a few times. The chain joins TRBV18 to TRBJ2-7; a possible D gene is TRBD2 (5 bases). The germline V and J ends were trimmed by 2 bases and 0 bases, with 8 bases remaining between them. CDR1 KGHSH and CDR2 LQKENI come from the germline V gene. The CDR3 is made up of 14 amino acids. The CDR3 region is CASSPSLASYEQYF. For the CDR3, the DNA is TGTGCCAGCTCACCAAGCCTAGCCTCCTACGAGCAGTACTTC.